This entry describes one T cell receptor beta chain. These data belong to a study of blood T cell repertoires in COVID-19. Across the whole study: There were acute and convalescent COVID-19 samples, and they came from the United States, Italy and Spain. The analysed material was cDNA or gDNA that came from T cells, B-cell-depleted T cells, or PBMCs.

Authors' data handling: By means of reference gene primer amplification, nucleated cell counts were estimated. The assay was immunoSEQ multiplex PCR, and TCRdb's table has in-frame clones only and misses some. V, J and clone size were drawn from that table, and D and trimming were deduced from the DNA. Altogether 250,000 to 300,000 clones are present, approximately 80% being singletons, with the ten largest covering 2.5% to 3%. The receptor's source is a woman aged 60-75 years with active or convalescent COVID-19. Sequences were obtained from peripheral blood.

The CDR3 DNA reads as TGTGCCAGTAGTATACGTACGGGGACTTACTATGGCTACACCTTC. It specifies CASSIRTGTYYGYTF. The chain combines TRBV19 with TRBJ1-2; D is perhaps TRBD1 (5 bases). This CDR3 region has 15 residues. Trimming pared 2 bases from V and 3 bases from J, leaving 13 bases between. Germline V gene lookup returns CDR1 LNHDA and CDR2 SQIVND (reference sequence).